This entry lists 18 T cell receptor beta chains sequenced from one sample in a study of cytomegalovirus exposure and HLA in healthy donors. Primers included in the PCR were 60 Vbeta and 13 Jbeta primers. Sequencing used immunoSEQ multiplex PCR; TCRdb keeps in-frame clones, though not all of them. The table records roughly 150,000 clones, under 90% of them present only once. The sample consisted of PBMCs. The receptors shown here come from a male donor in good health and CMV-seronegative.

The rearrangement joins TRBV7-9 to TRBJ2-2, with 8 bases aligning to TRBD1. Losses at the gene ends were 2 bases for V and 3 bases for J; bases not matched to a gene: 8. Germline V gene data show CDR1 as SEHNR and CDR2 as FQNEAQ (reference sequence). This CDR3 region has 17 residues. DNA for the CDR3: TGTGCCAGCAGCTTACTCGGACAGGGTGTATACACCGGGGAGCTGTTTTTT. Protein product: CASSLLGQGVYTGELFF.

The gene calls are TRBV12-5 and TRBJ2-5, with 7 bases matching TRBD2. The CDR3 is 19 residues long. Germline V gene data show CDR1 as LGHNT and CDR2 as FRNRAP. V lost 6 bases, J lost 5 bases, and 24 bases stayed unmatched. CDR3 loop: CASGGSFRRMGGPAETQYF. The CDR3 region has the DNA TGTGCTAGTGGCGGTTCCTTCCGTAGGATGGGAGGGCCGGCGGAGACCCAGTACTTC.

This sequence joins TRBV19 and TRBJ2-2; 14 nucleotides agree with TRBD2. Germline V lookup: CDR1 LNHDA, CDR2 SQIVND (reference sequence). V dropped 8 bases and J dropped 5; count of bases not matched to a gene: 4. The CDR3 is 15 amino acids. The CDR3 DNA follows: TGTGCCAGTGACAGACTAGCGGGAGGGACCGGGGAGCTGTTTTTT. Translation: CASDRLAGGTGELFF.

The J gene is TRBJ2-1, the V gene TRBV30; 9 bases map to TRBD2. The germline V gene encodes CDR1 GTSNPN and CDR2 SVGIG (reference sequence). The CDR3 extends over 15 amino acids. J lost 4 bases, V lost 3 bases, and 7 bases had no gene match. The CDR3 region is CAWSIRTSAYNEQFF. Here the CDR3 DNA reads TGTGCCTGGAGCATCCGGACTAGCGCTTACAATGAGCAGTTCTTC.

The chain carries TRBV11-3 and TRBJ2-7; D possibly corresponds to TRBD1 (5 bases). The CDR3 covers 15 residues. The V end lost 1 base, the J end lost 1 base, and 11 bases lay between the germline ends. Germline V gene sequence: CDR1 SGHNT, CDR2 YENEEA. The CDR3 coding sequence is TGTGCCAGCAGCTTAGCGGCAGGGTCATCCTACGAGCAGTACTTC. Protein product: CASSLAAGSSYEQYF.

This chain uses TRBV15 with TRBJ2-1; possible D gene TRBD2, 6 bases. The V end was cut by 11 bases, the J end by 8 bases, with 19 bases between. The germline CDR1 and CDR2 sequences are LNHNV and YYDKDF (reference sequence). CDR3 length equals 13 residues. In DNA, the CDR3 is TGTGCCTCGCAAGCGGGCCCCTCGGATGAGCAGTTCTTC. This sequence encodes CASQAGPSDEQFF.

The CDR3 sequence: CASSITGLGEKLFF. The CDR3 region has the DNA TGTGCCAGCAGCATAACAGGGCTTGGGGAAAAACTGTTTTTT. The J gene is TRBJ1-4, the V gene TRBV7-9; maybe TRBD1 (6 bases). The length of the CDR3 is 14 residues. Trimming stripped 5 bases from V and 8 bases from J, with 15 bases between. Germline V lookup: CDR1 SEHNR, CDR2 FQNEAQ (reference sequence).

The chain recombines TRBV7-9 with TRBJ1-1; 7 positions match TRBD1. The V segment lost 0 bases and the J segment 1 base; nucleotides outside the gene matches: 2. Per the germline V gene, CDR1 is SEHNR and CDR2 is FQNEAQ (reference sequence). The CDR3 is 15 residues long. CDR3 sequence: CASSLAGTANTEAFF. In nucleotides, the CDR3 is TGTGCCAGCAGCTTAGCGGGGACAGCGAACACTGAAGCTTTCTTT.

The chain is built from TRBV9 and TRBJ2-7; 9 nucleotides align to TRBD1. V shed 3 bases and J 1 base; nucleotides not matched to a gene: 5. There are 15 residues in the CDR3. Germline V gene lookup returns CDR1 SGDLS and CDR2 YYNGEE. In DNA, the CDR3 is TGTGCCAGCAGCGAATCCGGACAGGGGTCCTACGAGCAGTACTTC. The encoded protein is CASSESGQGSYEQYF.

The chain links TRBV5-1 to TRBJ1-2; 8 bases map to TRBD1. Germline CDR1 is SGHRS and CDR2 is YFSETQ. With 3 bases clipped from V and 8 bases from J, the junction kept 18 bases outside the gene matches. This CDR3 is built from 17 residues. The CDR3 region is CASSSPRGQENLEGYTF. The CDR3 region has the DNA TGCGCCAGCAGCTCCCCCCGGGGACAGGAGAACCTCGAGGGCTACACCTTC.

This chain joins TRBV3-1 (or the pseudogene TRBV3-2) and TRBJ1-1; D unresolved. Germline lookup yields CDR1 LGHDT and CDR2 YNNKEL (reference sequence). Deletions cut 3 bases from V and 11 bases from J, with 4 bases between. This CDR3 contains 9 residues. CDR3 coding DNA: TGTGCCAGCAGCCATTCGGCTTTCTTT. Amino acids: CASSHSAFF.

This rearrangement joins TRBV7-2 to TRBJ1-1, with 12 nucleotides matching TRBD1. The CDR3 loop spans 14 amino acids. Trimming cost V 5 bases and J 5 bases; bases outside gene matches: 3. CDR1 and CDR2 from the germline V gene are SGHTA and FQGNSA. CDR3 coding DNA: TGTGCCAGCAGCCCGGGACAGGGGGCAACTGAAGCTTTCTTT. It translates to CASSPGQGATEAFF.

The V and J genes are TRBV4-3 and TRBJ2-1; no definite D call. Trimming left V 0 bases short and J 9 bases short, with 6 bases between. In germline, CDR1 is LGHNA, CDR2 YSLEER. The CDR3 has 12 residues. CDR3: CASSQDRSEQFF. CDR3 DNA sequence: TGCGCCAGCAGCCAAGATCGTAGTGAGCAGTTCTTC.

V usage is TRBV11-2 and J usage is TRBJ2-3, with 10 bases aligning to TRBD2. The trim removed 2 bases at V and 5 bases at J, leaving 4 bases unmatched. This CDR3 has 15 residues. Germline V gives CDR1 SGHAT, CDR2 FQNNGV. Here the CDR3 DNA reads TGTGCCAGCAGCTTATGGCTAGCGGGAGTAGATACGCAGTATTTT. Its translation is CASSLWLAGVDTQYF.

The rearrangement joins TRBV12-1 to TRBJ2-5; the table's D gene call, TRBD2, was not cross checked with the DNA. TRBV12-1 represents a pseudogene. The CDR3 runs to 16 residues. This chain's CDR3 is CASSPNVLADSETQYF. The CDR3 region has the DNA TGTGCCAGCAGCCCCAATGTGCTAGCGGACTCAGAGACCCAGTACTTC.

The rearrangement links TRBV30 to TRBJ2-7; 8 bases fit TRBD2. CDR1 is GTSNPN and CDR2 is SVGIG in the germline V gene (reference sequence). This CDR3 has 11 amino acids. J gave up 7 bases and V 5 bases, and 4 bases lay outside the gene matches. CDR3 DNA: TGTGCCTGGTCGGGGGGGAGTGAGCAGTACTTC. It codes for CAWSGGSEQYF.

This clone was detected once. The gene calls are TRBV28 and TRBJ2-7; D gene uncertain. This CDR3 is built from 15 residues. V gave up 4 bases and J gave up 3 bases, with 16 bases separating them. Germline CDR1 and CDR2: MDHEN and SYDVKM. The CDR3 DNA is TGTGCCAGCAGTTCCCCGGCAGGCAGCCTCTACGAGCAGTACTTC. It translates to CASSSPAGSLYEQYF.

This chain uses TRBV7-9 with TRBJ1-2, with a tentative D call TRBD1 (6 bases). Per germline, CDR1 SEHNR and CDR2 FQNEAQ (reference sequence). Between the trimmed V and J ends, which lost 4 bases and 0 bases, there was a span of 15 bases. The CDR3 length is 16 residues. The CDR3 here is CASSSSRDIANYGYTF. CDR3 sequence (DNA): TGTGCCAGCAGCTCCTCCCGGGACATAGCTAACTATGGCTACACCTTC.